This T cell receptor (beta chain) was sequenced in a study of blood T cell repertoires in COVID-19. Across the study: The cDNA or gDNA used as material had been derived from T cells, B-cell-depleted T cells, or PBMCs.

Trimming stripped 3 bases from V and 6 bases from J, with 11 bases between. Germline values: CDR1 LGHNA, CDR2 YNFKEQ. This CDR3 comprises 14 residues. The data were produced by immunoSEQ multiplex PCR, yet TCRdb's version contains in-frame clones alone and is incomplete. This table has approximately 170,000 clones, roughly nine tenths appearing once. The sample consisted of peripheral blood. The clonotype comes from a man in his sixties with active or convalescent COVID-19. The rearrangement joins TRBV4-2 to TRBJ2-2; no firm D call. CDR3 in amino acids: CASSHLGSAGELFF. For the CDR3, the DNA is TGTGCCAGCAGCCATCTCGGCAGCGCCGGGGAGCTGTTTTTT.